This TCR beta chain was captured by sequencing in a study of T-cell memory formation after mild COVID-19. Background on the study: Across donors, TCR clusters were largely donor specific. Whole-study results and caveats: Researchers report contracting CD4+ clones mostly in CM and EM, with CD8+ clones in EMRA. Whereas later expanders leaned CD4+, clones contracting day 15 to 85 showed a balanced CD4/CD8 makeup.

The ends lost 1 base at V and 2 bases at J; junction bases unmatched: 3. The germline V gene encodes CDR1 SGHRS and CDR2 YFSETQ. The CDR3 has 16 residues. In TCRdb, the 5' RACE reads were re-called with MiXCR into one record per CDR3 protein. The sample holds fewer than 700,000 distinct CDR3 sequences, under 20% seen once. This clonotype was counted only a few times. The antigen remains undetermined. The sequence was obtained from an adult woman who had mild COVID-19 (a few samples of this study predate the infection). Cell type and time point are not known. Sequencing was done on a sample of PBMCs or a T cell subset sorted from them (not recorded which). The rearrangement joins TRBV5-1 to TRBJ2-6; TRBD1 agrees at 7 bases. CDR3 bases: TGCGCCAGCAGCTTGCCTGGACAGGCTGGGGCCAACGTCCTGACTTTC. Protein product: CASSLPGQAGANVLTF.